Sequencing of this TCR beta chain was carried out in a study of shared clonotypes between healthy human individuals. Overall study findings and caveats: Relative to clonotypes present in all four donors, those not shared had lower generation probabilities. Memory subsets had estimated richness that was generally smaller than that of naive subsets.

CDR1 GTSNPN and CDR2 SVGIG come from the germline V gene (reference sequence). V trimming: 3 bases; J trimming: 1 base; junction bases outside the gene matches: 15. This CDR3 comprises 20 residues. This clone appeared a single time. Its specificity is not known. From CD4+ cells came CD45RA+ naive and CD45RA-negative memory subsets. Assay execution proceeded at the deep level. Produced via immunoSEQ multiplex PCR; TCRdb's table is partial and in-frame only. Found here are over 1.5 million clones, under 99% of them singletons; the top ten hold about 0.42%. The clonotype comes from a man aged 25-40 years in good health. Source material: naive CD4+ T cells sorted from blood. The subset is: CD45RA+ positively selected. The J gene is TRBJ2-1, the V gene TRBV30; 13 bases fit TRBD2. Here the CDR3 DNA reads TGTGCCTGGAGAGCCTGGACGACTAGCGGGAGGCAGGGGTCCTACAATGAGCAGTTCTTC. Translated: CAWRAWTTSGRQGSYNEQFF.